The next 4 T cell receptor beta chains were all read from a single sample in a study of blood T cell repertoires in COVID-19. Method: immunoSEQ multiplex PCR; TCRdb's copy keeps in-frame clones and lacks some. Here the sample spans some 400,000 clones, around 84% being singletons. The sample comprised peripheral blood. These receptors all come from a human donor with acute or convalescent COVID-19. The donor label of this sample is uncertain.

The rearrangement links TRBV27 to TRBJ2-5; D call uncertain. The CDR3 has 14 amino acids. From germline, CDR1 is MNHEY and CDR2 SMNVEV (reference sequence). Trimming left V 3 bases short and J 5 bases short, with 13 bases between. CDR3 residues: CASSFTARYETQYF. CDR3 coding DNA: TGTGCCAGCAGTTTTACGGCTAGGTATGAGACCCAGTACTTC.

The chain employs TRBV19 and TRBJ1-4; D call uncertain. Deletions cut 5 bases from V and 7 bases from J, with 8 bases between. Germline V lookup: CDR1 LNHDA, CDR2 SQIVND (reference sequence). The CDR3 has 12 residues. CDR3 nucleotides: TGTGCCAGTAGTCGGGTGGCTGAAAAACTGTTTTTT. Its translation is CASSRVAEKLFF. Full variable domain (remainder filled in from reference TRBV19 and TRBJ1-4): DGGITQSPKYLFRKEGQNVTLSCEQNLNHDAMYWYRQDPGQGLRLIYYSQIVNDFQKGDIAEGYSVSREKKESFPLTVTSAQKNPTAFYLCASSRVAEKLFFGSGTQLSVL.

The chain combines TRBV2 with TRBJ2-2, with 7 nucleotides matching TRBD1. Germline CDR1 SNHLY, CDR2 FYNNEI. The CDR3 sequence is 13 residues long. V trimming: 6 bases; J trimming: 7 bases; junction bases outside the gene matches: 5. The DNA of the CDR3 is TGTGCCAGCAGGACAGGGACGGGCGGGGAGCTGTTTTTT. It specifies CASRTGTGGELFF.

The CDR3 sequence: CASSLAGGRGYTF. CDR3 DNA: TGTGCCAGCAGCTTGGCGGGGGGCCGCGGCTACACCTTC. The V gene is TRBV5-6, the J gene TRBJ1-2; maybe TRBD1 (6 bases). Germline CDR1 is SGHDT and CDR2 is YYEEEE. Trimming removed 0 bases from V and 8 bases from J, with 11 bases in between. This CDR3 contains 13 residues.